These T cell receptor beta chains were read from a single sample in a study of molecular identifiers for immune sequencing clone quantification. TCRdb reanalysed the PCR reads using MiXCR and keeps one entry per CDR3 protein. The repertoire consists of about 500,000 distinct CDR3 sequences, with 20% to 25% occurring once and the leading ten covering about 0.8%. Sequencing was carried out using naive CD8+ T cells from blood, with Jurkat cell RNA spiked in. Every receptor here comes from a human donor in good health. Some libraries in this study had Jurkat cell RNA spiked in. CDR3s include the opening cysteine and the closing phenylalanine or tryptophan. The order of the fields is D gene, clone size, V gene, J gene, CDR3 DNA, CDR3 protein. A D gene is named only where the DNA matches it firmly. Size values are once, few and many counts, or a class for expanded clones, and some rows have none.

TRBD2	.	TRBV30	TRBJ2-1	TGTGCCTGGCTCGAGGGGTTAGCGGGAGCCAATGAGCAGTTCTTC	CAWLEGLAGANEQFF
.	many	TRBV5-1	TRBJ2-7	TGCGCCAGCAGCTTTAACCACGAGCAGTACTTC	CASSFNHEQYF
.	.	TRBV12-3/TRBV12-4	TRBJ1-4	TGTGCCAGCAGTGACAGCCTAAATGAAAAACTGTTTTTT	CASSDSLNEKLFF
TRBD1	many	TRBV28	TRBJ1-5	TGTGCCAGCAGTTTAGGCAGGACAGGCTATCAGCCCCAGCATTTT	CASSLGRTGYQPQHF
.	many	TRBV14	TRBJ2-3	TGTGCCAGCAGCCAAGTGTCAGTTAAGACCTTCACAGATACGCAGTATTTT	CASSQVSVKTFTDTQYF
.	many	TRBV7-6	TRBJ2-3	TGTGCCAGCAGCTTGACAGTTCCGGGGGATACGCAGTATTTT	CASSLTVPGDTQYF
TRBD2	.	TRBV7-9	TRBJ2-7	TGTGCCAGCAGCTTAATACTAGCGGGAGCTTACGAGCAGTACTTC	CASSLILAGAYEQYF
.	.	TRBV2	TRBJ2-3	TGTGCCAGCAGTGATCCGACAGCTAGCACAGATACGCAGTATTTT	CASSDPTASTDTQYF
.	many	TRBV20-1	TRBJ2-7	TGCAGTGCTAGAGAGGGGGTGCTCTACGAGCAGTACTTC	CSAREGVLYEQYF
.	.	TRBV27	TRBJ1-1	TGTGCCAGCAGTTTAGGAGCTCAGATGAACACTGAAGCTTTCTTT	CASSLGAQMNTEAFF
TRBD1	few	TRBV5-6	TRBJ1-1	TGTGCCAGCAGCTCATCCGGGACAGAGATAAACACTGAAGCTTTCTTT	CASSSSGTEINTEAFF
TRBD1	many	TRBV7-6	TRBJ1-1	TGTGCCAGCAGCCATACGACAGGGGTTGAAGCTTTCTTT	CASSHTTGVEAFF
.	.	TRBV28	TRBJ1-1	TGTGCCAGCAGTTTATCTGGACAGCGCCGCGCTGAAGCTTTCTTT	CASSLSGQRRAEAFF
.	many	TRBV11-2	TRBJ2-5	TGTGCCAGCAGCCCCCTCGTCGGAGGGGGAGGTAGTCAAGAGACCCAGTACTTC	CASSPLVGGGGSQETQYF
.	.	TRBV25-1	TRBJ2-7	TGTGCCAGCAGTCCCTGGGACAACCGCCCCACAACTTTACTATACGAGCAGTACTTC	CASSPWDNRPTTLLYEQYF
TRBD1	few	TRBV28	TRBJ2-7	TGTGCCAGCAGGGACCGGACAGGGGGCGCCTACGAGCAGCACTTC	CASRDRTGGAYEQHF
TRBD1	many	TRBV28	TRBJ2-7	TGTGCCAGCAGTGACCTAGACAGGGCCTACGAGCAGTACTTC	CASSDLDRAYEQYF
.	.	TRBV19	TRBJ1-3	TGTGCCAGTAGTATTGTCTTTATGGGAAACACCATATATTTT	CASSIVFMGNTIYF
TRBD2	.	TRBV29-1	TRBJ2-1	TGCAGCGTTCCTCGGACTAGCGGGGAAAATGAGCAGTTCTTC	CSVPRTSGENEQFF
TRBD1	.	TRBV27	TRBJ1-1	TGTGCCAGCAGTTTTGCCCCATTAGGGCAGGGGGCGGCCCCGAACACTGAAGCTTTCTTT	CASSFAPLGQGAAPNTEAFF
.	few	TRBV4-3	TRBJ2-5	TGCGCCAGCAGCCTCAGGTCGGGGAGTGAGACCCAGTACTTC	CASSLRSGSETQYF
TRBD1	many	TRBV20-1	TRBJ2-7	TGCAGTGCTAGAGAACAGGGGAGCTCCTACGAGCAGTACTTC	CSAREQGSSYEQYF
.	few	TRBV4-3	TRBJ2-7	TGCGCCAGCAGCCAAGATGGTCTGCCACGACCCTACGAGCAGTACTTC	CASSQDGLPRPYEQYF
.	many	TRBV5-1	TRBJ2-7	TGCGCCAGCAGCCCGACAGAAGCCTACGAGCAGTACTTC	CASSPTEAYEQYF
.	many	TRBV4-3	TRBJ1-5	TGCGCCAGCAGCCAAGATTTCGCATCCGGCAATCAGCCCCAGCATTTT	CASSQDFASGNQPQHF
.	many	TRBV29-1	TRBJ2-3	TGCAGCGTTGAGGGGGGACTTCGAGATACGCAGTATTTT	CSVEGGLRDTQYF
.	.	TRBV7-2	TRBJ2-7	TGTGCCAGCAGTCCTCTCAGGGACATCTCCTACGAGCAGTACTTC	CASSPLRDISYEQYF
TRBD2	.	TRBV14	TRBJ2-7	TGTGCCAGCAGCCAAGTAGCGGGCTACTACGAGCAGTACTTC	CASSQVAGYYEQYF
TRBD2	many	TRBV12-3/TRBV12-4	TRBJ2-3	TGTGCCAGCAGGGATACTAGCGGGAGCTGGGGCACAGATACGCAGTATTTT	CASRDTSGSWGTDTQYF
TRBD1	.	TRBV28	TRBJ2-7	TGTGCCAGCAGTTTCCCCAGCCTCGGGACAGGTTTCTACGAGCAGTACTTC	CASSFPSLGTGFYEQYF
TRBD2	few	TRBV6-1	TRBJ2-7	TGTGCCAGCAGTGAGACTAGCGGGAGCATCTACGAGCAGTACTTC	CASSETSGSIYEQYF
.	.	TRBV7-9	TRBJ2-7	TGTGCCAGCAGCCCGCGTGGGGGGCGCGTCTCCTACGAGCAGTACTTC	CASSPRGGRVSYEQYF
.	many	TRBV7-9	TRBJ1-2	TGTGCCAGCAGCTTATTAGACTATGGCTACACCTTC	CASSLLDYGYTF
TRBD2	few	TRBV3-1	TRBJ2-1	TGTGCCAGTAGCCAAGTCCGAGGACTAGCGGAGGAGCAGTTCTTC	CASSQVRGLAEEQFF
.	many	TRBV6-5	TRBJ2-7	TGTGCCAGCAGTTTGTCTGGGCAGGGGCTAGTATACGAGCAGTACTTC	CASSLSGQGLVYEQYF
TRBD2	many	TRBV20-1	TRBJ2-7	TGCAGTGCTAGTCACGACGCGGTAGCGGGAGTATACGAGCAGTACTTC	CSASHDAVAGVYEQYF
TRBD1	few	TRBV2	TRBJ2-3	TGTGCCAGCTCCTCAACAGGGGCAGAGTTTTTCACAGATACGCAGTATTTT	CASSSTGAEFFTDTQYF
TRBD1	few	TRBV12-3/TRBV12-4	TRBJ2-2	TGTGCCAGCAGAAAGACAGGGGCCGCTAGGACCGGGGAGCTGTTTTTT	CASRKTGAARTGELFF
.	.	TRBV2	TRBJ1-4	TGTGCCAGCAGTGTGCCGGACGAAAAACTGTTTTTT	CASSVPDEKLFF
.	.	TRBV12-3/TRBV12-4	TRBJ2-7	TGTGCCAGCAGTTTAGGTCGGGCCCTCTCCTACGAGCAGTACTTC	CASSLGRALSYEQYF
TRBD2	many	TRBV6-5	TRBJ2-3	TGTGCCAGCAGTGAGCGGGAGTTCTTCCCAGATACGCAGTATTTT	CASSEREFFPDTQYF
.	many	TRBV7-9	TRBJ1-4	TGTGCCAGCAGCTTAGTGGGGCAGGCTGGAGAAAAACTGTTTTTT	CASSLVGQAGEKLFF
TRBD1	many	TRBV27	TRBJ1-1	TGTGCCAGCAGCGGACAGGGGAACACTGAAGCTTTCTTT	CASSGQGNTEAFF
.	many	TRBV5-1	TRBJ2-7	TGCGCCAGCAGTGTAGGGACGGCAAGCTCCTACGAGCAGTACTTC	CASSVGTASSYEQYF
TRBD2	few	TRBV4-1	TRBJ2-7	TGCGCCAGCAGCTGGAAAGAGGTTAGCGGGATAGCTTACGAGCAGTACTTC	CASSWKEVSGIAYEQYF
.	many	TRBV7-9	TRBJ1-2	TGTGCCAGCCGGGAGAGCTATGGCTACACCTTC	CASRESYGYTF
.	once	TRBV10-3	TRBJ2-5	TGTGCCATCAGTGAGTCGGCCGGGTTAGCAGAGACCCAGTACTTC	CAISESAGLAETQYF
TRBD1	many	TRBV20-1	TRBJ1-3	TGCAGTGCTAGAGACTACCGGGACAGTGGAAACACCATATATTTT	CSARDYRDSGNTIYF
.	.	TRBV12-3/TRBV12-4	TRBJ2-3	TGTGCCAGCAGTAATGGACTGATGCCGGGGACAGATACGCAGTATTTT	CASSNGLMPGTDTQYF
TRBD1	many	TRBV4-3	TRBJ2-2	TGCGCCAGCAGCCAAGGTTACAGGGGAACCGGGGAGCTGTTTTTT	CASSQGYRGTGELFF
.	few	TRBV29-1	TRBJ1-2	TGCAGCGTTGTACTCCAGGGTAACTATGGCTACACCTTC	CSVVLQGNYGYTF
TRBD2	few	TRBV27	TRBJ2-7	TGTGCCAGCAGTTTGGGCGGGAGCGCCGAGCAGTACTTC	CASSLGGSAEQYF
.	many	TRBV28	TRBJ1-3	TGTGCCAGCAGTACCACACCGTCCGGAAACACCATATATTTT	CASSTTPSGNTIYF
TRBD1	many	TRBV4-2	TRBJ2-4	TGTGCCAGCAGCCAAGATATTGGGACAGTAACAAACATTCAGTACTTC	CASSQDIGTVTNIQYF
.	.	TRBV11-2	TRBJ1-5	TGTGCCACCCTCGTCGGCAGGGATCGGAACAATCAGCCCCAGCATTTT	CATLVGRDRNNQPQHF
.	many	TRBV7-9	TRBJ1-4	TGTGCCAGCAGCTCAAATCCAGGGTCGGCTAATGAAAAACTGTTTTTT	CASSSNPGSANEKLFF
.	few	TRBV6-5	TRBJ1-2	TGTGCCAGCAGTTACACAGAGGCAGGAGAAAGCCCTATTAACTATGGCTACACCTTC	CASSYTEAGESPINYGYTF
.	many	TRBV27	TRBJ1-5	TGTGCCAGCGGGATCCGGGGTGGCAATCAGCCCCAGCATTTT	CASGIRGGNQPQHF
.	.	TRBV11-2	TRBJ2-2	TGTGCCAGCAGCTCCCCAAATTGGACCTTCGAGCTGTTTTTT	CASSSPNWTFELFF
.	.	TRBV30	TRBJ2-3	TGTGCCTGGAATGTACTGGGATGGGCAGATACGCAGTATTTT	CAWNVLGWADTQYF